The 18 T cell receptor beta chains given below trace back to one sample, sequenced in a study of CD8+CD57+ T cells in acquired aplastic anemia. It was genomic DNA that served as the template for profiling TCR beta VDJ and CDR3. TCRdb re-derived calls from the reads in MiXCR, one entry per CDR3 protein. The profile covers 350,000 to 450,000 distinct CDR3 sequences, with 55% to 75% appearing a single time and under 5% taken by the ten largest. The sequenced sample consisted of sorted CD4+, CD8+, or CD8+CD57+ T cells (not recorded which) from PBMCs. Receptors originate from a human donor in good health, serving as a control.

This clonotype was counted at least ten times. CDR3 DNA: TGTGCCAGCAGTTTGGGAATAGCCTACCAAGAGACCCAGTACTTC. It codes for CASSLGIAYQETQYF. The chain links TRBV12-3 or TRBV12-4 to TRBJ2-5; D unclear. The CDR3 runs 15 residues. Trimming shortened V by 3 bases and J by 0 bases, and 11 bases separated the two germline ends.

This clonotype was seen just once. The chain has TRBV7-2 and TRBJ1-6; D not certain. From germline, CDR1 is SGHTA and CDR2 FQGNSA. This CDR3 spans 15 amino acids. V dropped 0 bases and J dropped 10 bases, with 13 bases sitting between them. The chain's CDR3 is CASSLAPGTRSPLHF. The DNA of the CDR3 is TGTGCCAGCAGCTTAGCCCCAGGCACGCGGTCACCCCTCCACTTT.

The chain uses TRBV7-9 and TRBJ2-1; D is unresolved. The DNA end is more similar to TRBJ2-7, so the J call may be wrong. Germline V lookup: CDR1 SEHNR, CDR2 FQNEAQ (reference sequence). The length of the CDR3 is 10 residues. As DNA, the CDR3 is TGTGCCAGCAGCCACAATGCGCAGTACTTC. Amino acids: CASSHNAQYF.

Concerning this clonotype: The junction differs from germline at one of its ends, possibly a read error. The rearrangement uses TRBV10-1 and TRBJ1-2; tentative D call: TRBD1 (6 bases). This CDR3 comprises 13 residues. Germline loops: CDR1 WNHNN, CDR2 SYGVQD (reference sequence). DNA for the CDR3: TGTGCCATCAGTGAGCCTACAGGGCTTGGAAACACCTTC. It translates to CAISEPTGLGNTF.

The sample holds many counts of this clonotype. The chain carries TRBV6-5 and TRBJ1-1, with D perhaps TRBD1 (5 bases). Between the trimmed V and J ends, which lost 2 bases and 4 bases, there was a span of 17 bases. Per the germline V gene, CDR1 is MNHEY and CDR2 is SVGAGI. The CDR3 runs to 16 residues. The CDR3 protein is CASSYLRSGGGTEAFF. CDR3 DNA: TGTGCCAGCAGTTACCTGAGGAGCGGGGGAGGCACTGAAGCTTTCTTT.

The chain carries TRBV20-1 and TRBJ2-7, with 10 nucleotides matching TRBD1. This CDR3 comprises 14 residues. J gave up 3 bases and V 2 bases, and 4 bases lay outside the gene matches. In germline, CDR1 is DFQATT, CDR2 SNEGSKA (reference sequence). The CDR3 sequence: CSARTDRGSYEQYF. The CDR3 nucleotides read TGCAGTGCTAGAACGGACAGGGGGAGCTACGAGCAGTACTTC.

A word on this clonotype: Since the CDR3 does not end with the conserved phenylalanine or tryptophan, this likely comes from a read error. It is unclear where the CDR3 begins or ends on the DNA, so no DNA is shown, and the CDR3 is as TCRdb lists it. The gene calls are TRBV7-9 and TRBJ2-5; the table's D call TRBD1 went unverified against the DNA. The CDR3 has 13 residues if both end residues are counted. Germline CDR1 SEHNR, CDR2 FQNEAQ (reference sequence). This chain's CDR3 is CASSCGQTRYGYT.

V usage is TRBV19 and J usage is TRBJ2-1; D is uncertain. The V end was cut by 4 bases, the J end by 2 bases, with 12 bases between. The CDR3 is made up of 15 amino acids. From germline, CDR1 is LNHDA and CDR2 SQIVND (reference sequence). CDR3: CASSRAYGTYNEQFF. The CDR3 nucleotides read TGTGCCAGTAGTAGGGCGTATGGGACCTACAATGAGCAGTTCTTC.

In its sample, this clonotype was seen many times. The V and J genes are TRBV7-8 and TRBJ1-2; 7 bases are a match to TRBD1. V shed 5 bases and J 5 bases; nucleotides not matched to a gene: 5. CDR3 size: 13 residues. Germline V CDR1 and CDR2: SGHVS, FQNEAQ. The CDR3 region has the DNA TGTGCCAGCAGCCCCGACAGGGAATATGGCTACACCTTC. Protein: CASSPDREYGYTF.

Comments on this clonotype: Given a much more abundant clone one base away, this may be a read error. The chain recombines TRBV5-6 with TRBJ1-3, with TRBD1 identical over 7 bases. CDR3 size: 14 residues. Germline-derived CDR1 and CDR2 are SGHDT and YYEEEE. CDR3 DNA: TGTGCCGGCAGCTTGTCACAGGGGATCCACACCATATATTTT. The encoded protein is CAGSLSQGIHTIYF. Complete variable domain (other parts from reference TRBV5-6 and TRBJ1-3): DAGVTQSPTHLIKTRGQQVTLRCSPKSGHDTVSWYQQALGQGPQFIFQYYEEEERQRGNFPDRFSGHQFPNYSSELNVNALLLGDSALYLCAGSLSQGIHTIYFGEGSWLTVV.

As concerns this clonotype: The germline gene is not matched at one end of the junction; a read error may be the cause. The gene calls are TRBV25-1 and TRBJ2-7; 9 bases map to TRBD1. This CDR3 region has 14 residues. Germline V CDR1 and CDR2: MGHDK, SYGVNS. The CDR3 DNA reads as TGTGCCAGCAGTGAATCCGGGACAGGGCATGAGCATTACTTT. Protein sequence: CASSESGTGHEHYF.

This clonotype was found many times. V is TRBV6-4 and J is TRBJ2-2, with D perhaps assigned TRBD1 or TRBD2 (6 bases each). Germline CDR1 is MRHNA and CDR2 is SNTAGT. The CDR3 contains 18 residues. V lost 2 bases to trimming and J lost 0 bases, with 16 bases between them. CDR3 protein: CASSDGGSTGANTGELFF. The CDR3 nucleotides read TGTGCCAGCAGTGACGGGGGGTCGACAGGTGCGAACACCGGGGAGCTGTTTTTT.

This clonotype occurred a few times. At one boundary the junction diverges from the germline segment, which might be a read error. The rearrangement uses TRBV10-2 and TRBJ2-2, with 7 bases identical to TRBD2. The CDR3 runs 14 residues. From germline, CDR1 is WSHSY and CDR2 SAAADI. The CDR3 DNA is TGTGCCAGCAGCCAAGGGAGGGCCGCCGGGGAGCTGTTTTTT. Protein product: CASSQGRAAGELFF.

This clonotype was counted many times. The V gene is TRBV10-2, the J gene TRBJ1-1, with 7 bases lining up with TRBD1. Germline CDR1 is WSHSY and CDR2 is SAAADI. The CDR3 extends over 12 amino acids. V shed 6 bases and J 4 bases; nucleotides not matched to a gene: 2. CDR3 coding DNA: TGCGCCAGCAGGGACAGGACCACTGAAGCTTTCTTT. Its protein is CASRDRTTEAFF.

This clonotype appeared a few times. This rearrangement joins TRBV9 to TRBJ2-7; 14 bases are a match to TRBD2. Trimming took 4 bases from V and 0 from J; bases not matched to a gene: 15. CDR3 length equals 20 residues. CDR1 is SGDLS, CDR2 YYNGEE, per germline. Written as DNA, the CDR3 is TGTGCCAGCAGCTCTCCCGAGGGACTAGCGGGGGACCTGAGCTCCTACGAGCAGTACTTC. Translation gives CASSSPEGLAGDLSSYEQYF.

This chain joins TRBV10-2 and TRBJ1-5; TRBD1 might be the D (6 bases). The CDR3 has 15 amino acids. Per germline, CDR1 WSHSY and CDR2 SAAADI. Trimming pared 2 bases from V and 7 bases from J, leaving 15 bases between. The CDR3, as DNA: TGCGCCAGCAGTGAGACGGGATGGGACAAGCAGCCCCAGCATTTT. Protein sequence: CASSETGWDKQPQHF.

As to this clonotype: This may come from a read error, since a much larger clone is one base off. The CDR3 loop is CASGAGSSGNTIYF. The CDR3 coding sequence is TGTGCCAGCGGTGCGGGGAGCTCTGGAAACACCATATATTTT. The rearrangement links TRBV6-1 to TRBJ1-3; the D is unclear. Trimming shortened V by 8 bases and J by 0 bases, and 11 bases separated the two germline ends. The CDR3 contains 14 residues. The germline V gene encodes CDR1 MNHNS and CDR2 SASEGT.

The chain joins TRBV29-1 to TRBJ2-7; a possible D gene is TRBD1 (5 bases). CDR3 length: 15 residues. V dropped 2 bases and J dropped 5 bases, with 19 bases sitting between them. CDR1 and CDR2 from the germline V gene are SQVTM and ANQGSEA. The CDR3 reads CSVESDSGAHNEQYF. CDR3 bases: TGCAGCGTTGAAAGCGACAGTGGGGCCCACAACGAGCAGTACTTC.